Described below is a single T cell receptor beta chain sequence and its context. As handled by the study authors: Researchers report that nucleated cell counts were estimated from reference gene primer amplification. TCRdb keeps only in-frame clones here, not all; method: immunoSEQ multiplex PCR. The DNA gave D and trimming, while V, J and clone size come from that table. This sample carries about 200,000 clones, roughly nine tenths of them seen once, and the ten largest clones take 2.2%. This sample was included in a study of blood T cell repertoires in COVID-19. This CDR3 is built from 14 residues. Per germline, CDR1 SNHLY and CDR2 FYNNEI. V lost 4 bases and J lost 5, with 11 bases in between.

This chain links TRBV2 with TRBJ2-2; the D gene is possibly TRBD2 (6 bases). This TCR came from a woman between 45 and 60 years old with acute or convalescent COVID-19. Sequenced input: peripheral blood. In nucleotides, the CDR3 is TGTGCCAGCAGTGTATTTCGGGGGACCGGGGAGCTGTTTTTT. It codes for CASSVFRGTGELFF.